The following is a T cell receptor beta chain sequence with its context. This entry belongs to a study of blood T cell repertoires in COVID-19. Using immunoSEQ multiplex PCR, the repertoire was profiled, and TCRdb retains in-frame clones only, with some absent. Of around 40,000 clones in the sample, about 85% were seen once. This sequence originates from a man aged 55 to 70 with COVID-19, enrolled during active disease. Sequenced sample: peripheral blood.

The CDR3 region has the DNA TGTGCCAGTAGTCTATCTAACAGGTTCTATGGCTACACCTTC. This translates into CASSLSNRFYGYTF. The V gene is TRBV19, the J gene TRBJ1-2, with D perhaps TRBD1 (5 bases). V was trimmed by 5 bases and J by 4 bases, leaving 14 bases between them. In germline, CDR1 is LNHDA, CDR2 SQIVND (reference sequence). The length of the CDR3 is 14 residues.